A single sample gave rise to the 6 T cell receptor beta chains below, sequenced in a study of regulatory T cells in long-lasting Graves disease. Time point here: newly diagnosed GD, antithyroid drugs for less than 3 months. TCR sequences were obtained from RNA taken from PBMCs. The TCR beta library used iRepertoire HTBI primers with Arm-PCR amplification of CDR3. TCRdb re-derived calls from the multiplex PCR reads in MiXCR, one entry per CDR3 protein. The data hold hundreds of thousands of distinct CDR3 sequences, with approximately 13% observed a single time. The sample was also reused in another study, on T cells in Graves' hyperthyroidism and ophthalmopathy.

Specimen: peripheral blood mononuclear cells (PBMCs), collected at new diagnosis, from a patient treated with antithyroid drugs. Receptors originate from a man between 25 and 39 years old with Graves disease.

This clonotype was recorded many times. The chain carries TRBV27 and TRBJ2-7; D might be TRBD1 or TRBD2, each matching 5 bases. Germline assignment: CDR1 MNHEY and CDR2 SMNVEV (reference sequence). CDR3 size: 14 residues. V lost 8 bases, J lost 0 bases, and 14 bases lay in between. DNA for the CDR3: TGTGCCAGCGGATCGGCTGGGACCTCCTACGAGCAGTACTTC. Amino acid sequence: CASGSAGTSYEQYF.

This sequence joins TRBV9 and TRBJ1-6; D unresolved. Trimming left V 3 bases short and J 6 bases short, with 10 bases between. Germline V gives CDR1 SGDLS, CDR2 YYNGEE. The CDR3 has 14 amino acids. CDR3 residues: CASSDDFSNSPLHF. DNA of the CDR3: TGTGCCAGCAGCGATGATTTCTCTAATTCACCCCTCCACTTT.

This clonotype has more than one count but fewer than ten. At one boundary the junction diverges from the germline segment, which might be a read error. CDR3 loop: CASSSLAGAGGLFF. The CDR3 DNA sequence: TGTGCCAGCAGTTCTCTAGCGGGAGCCGGGGGGCTGTTTTTT. V is TRBV6-9 and J is TRBJ2-2, with TRBD2 matching over 10 bases. This CDR3 contains 14 residues. CDR1 is MNHGY and CDR2 is SVAAGI in the germline V gene.

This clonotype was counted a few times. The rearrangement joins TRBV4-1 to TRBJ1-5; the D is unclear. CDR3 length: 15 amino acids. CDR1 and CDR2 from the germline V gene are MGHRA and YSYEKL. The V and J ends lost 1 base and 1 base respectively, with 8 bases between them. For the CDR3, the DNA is TGCGCCAGCAGCCAAGTGAGGGCGAGCAATCAGCCCCAGCATTTT. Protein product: CASSQVRASNQPQHF.

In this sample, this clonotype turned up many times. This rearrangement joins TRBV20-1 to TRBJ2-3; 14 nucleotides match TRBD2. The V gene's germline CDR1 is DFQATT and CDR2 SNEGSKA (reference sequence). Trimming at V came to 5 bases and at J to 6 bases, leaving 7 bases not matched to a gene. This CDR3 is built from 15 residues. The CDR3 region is CSAFPGLAGVDTQYF. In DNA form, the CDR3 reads TGCAGTGCTTTTCCGGGACTAGCGGGAGTGGATACGCAGTATTTT.

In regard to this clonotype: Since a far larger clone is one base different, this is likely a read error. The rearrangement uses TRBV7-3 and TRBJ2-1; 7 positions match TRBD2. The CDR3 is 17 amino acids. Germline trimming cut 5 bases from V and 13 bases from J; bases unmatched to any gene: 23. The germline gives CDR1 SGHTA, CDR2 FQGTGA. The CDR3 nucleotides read TGTGCCAGCAGCCGCAGAGGGAGGAGGGAGGGCGGGGAGACCCAGTTCTTC. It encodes CASSRRGRREGGETQFF.